This T cell receptor (beta chain) is drawn from a study of shared clonotypes between healthy human individuals. Notes on the study in general: Generation probability values for non-shared clonotypes were lower than those for clonotypes shared by all four donors. A few donors had around 5% of their naive CD4 clonotypes in common.

The protocol was immunoSEQ multiplex PCR, while the TCRdb copy is restricted to in-frame clones and leaves out a portion. The sample lists about 1 million clones, approximately 70% seen once, with 1.5% in the top ten. On this clone: Its matching antigen is unknown.

With 0 bases removed from V and 0 bases from J, the gap between germline ends came to 11 bases. The CDR3 is 16 amino acids. The germline gives CDR1 SGHRS, CDR2 YFSETQ. The V call is TRBV5-1, the J call TRBJ2-3; TRBD1 might be the D (5 bases). The clonotype comes from a man between 18 and 29 years old in good health. Specimen: memory CD4+ T cells sorted from blood. Subset in this sample: CD45RA-negative fraction. CDR3 protein: CASSLEGKSSTDTQYF. CDR3 bases: TGCGCCAGCAGCTTGGAGGGGAAATCTAGCACAGATACGCAGTATTTT.